The 27 T cell receptor beta chains below all came from one sample that was sequenced in a study of OX40 agonist ivuxolimab in advanced cancers. This table comes from immunoSEQ multiplex PCR, and its TCRdb copy is limited to in-frame clones, with some not included. The sample has about 73,000 clones; around nine tenths are singletons. Sample: CD4+ or CD8+ T cells sorted from blood, taken in a trial of the OX40 agonist ivuxolimab. The receptors originated from an adult with an advanced solid tumor such as melanoma, head and neck, liver or kidney cancer.

This clone showed up just a few times. V is TRBV6-5 and J is TRBJ2-5; D gene ambiguous. The germline V gene has CDR1 MNHEY and CDR2 SVGAGI. CDR3 length: 13 residues. V was trimmed by 0 bases and J by 9 bases, leaving 11 bases between them. CDR3 region: CASSYSQKMAQYF. Here the CDR3 DNA reads TGTGCCAGCAGTTACTCGCAGAAGATGGCCCAGTACTTC.

The chain couples TRBV4-1 to TRBJ1-2; no definite D call. V lost 0 bases to trimming and J lost 2 bases, with 10 bases between them. Germline assignment: CDR1 MGHRA and CDR2 YSYEKL. The CDR3 runs to 15 residues. CDR3 coding DNA: TGCGCCAGCAGCCAAGATCTAACAAGGAACTATGGCTACACCTTC. Translating it yields CASSQDLTRNYGYTF.

This clone was counted a few times. The J gene is TRBJ2-5, the V gene TRBV7-9; D is unresolved. This CDR3 is built from 12 residues. The germline gives CDR1 SEHNR, CDR2 FQNEAQ (reference sequence). Trimming left V 5 bases short and J 5 bases short, with 9 bases between. CDR3 in DNA: TGTGCCAGCAGCCCGTGGGCGGAGACCCAGTACTTC. Translated: CASSPWAETQYF.

The rearrangement uses TRBV5-1 and TRBJ2-3, with TRBD2 identical over 10 bases. The CDR3 has 16 residues. The V gene's germline CDR1 is SGHRS and CDR2 YFSETQ. V shed 6 bases and J 3 bases; nucleotides not matched to a gene: 10. The CDR3, as DNA: TGCGCCAGCACTAGGCTAGCGGGAGTCGGAACAGATACGCAGTATTTT. Translated: CASTRLAGVGTDTQYF.

The chain couples TRBV7-3 to TRBJ1-5, with no clear D. The CDR3 is 13 residues long. From germline, CDR1 is SGHTA and CDR2 FQGTGA. The ends were cut back, 0 bases at V and 6 bases at J, with 6 bases in the middle. CDR3 sequence (DNA): TGTGCCAGCAGCTTAACTTCCGGTCAGCCCCAGCATTTT. Translating gives CASSLTSGQPQHF.

The rearrangement uses TRBV28 and TRBJ2-7; 10 bases fit TRBD2. Trimming removed 1 base from V and 5 bases from J; junction bases left unmatched: 5. Germline V gives CDR1 MDHEN, CDR2 SYDVKM. This CDR3 is 15 amino acids long. CDR3 nucleotide sequence: TGTGCCAGCAGTTTATCGGCTAGCGGGGGTGACGAGCAGTACTTC. It yields the protein CASSLSASGGDEQYF.

This sequence joins TRBV4-1 and TRBJ1-4, with 10 bases fitting TRBD1. The V and J ends lost 1 base and 8 bases, in that order; junction bases with no gene match: 4. This CDR3 has 15 residues. Germline-derived CDR1 and CDR2 are MGHRA and YSYEKL. The CDR3 is CASSQGGQGWEKLFF. The CDR3 DNA sequence: TGCGCCAGCAGCCAAGGGGGACAGGGGTGGGAAAAACTGTTTTTT.

As for this clone: One end of the junction varies from germline; a read error may be responsible. The chain joins TRBV7-9 to TRBJ2-1, with 12 positions matching TRBD2. The CDR3 is made up of 15 amino acids. Germline-derived CDR1 and CDR2 are SEHNR and FQNEAQ (reference sequence). Written as DNA, the CDR3 is TGTGCCAGCACCTTACTAGCGGGGGGCTACAATGAGCAGTTCTTC. Translated, it gives CASTLLAGGYNEQFF.

About this clone itself: One end of the junction fails to match germline, which may point to a read error. V gene TRBV7-7 combines with J gene TRBJ2-5; D perhaps matches TRBD2 (7 bases). This CDR3 contains 14 residues. Germline CDR1 and CDR2: SSHAT and FNYEAQ (reference sequence). The CDR3 DNA is TGTGCTAGCAGCTCTGGCGGGGGCGGAAAGACCCAGTACTTC. Translating it yields CASSSGGGGKTQYF.

This rearrangement joins TRBV5-4 to TRBJ2-1; D remains ambiguous. Germline CDR1 and CDR2: SGHNT and YYREEE (reference sequence). V was cut by 4 bases and J by 1 base, with 18 bases left in between. The CDR3 has 17 amino acids. CDR3 in amino acids: CASSPGSTGPSYNEQFF. The CDR3 region has the DNA TGTGCCAGCAGCCCCGGATCTACGGGCCCATCCTACAATGAGCAGTTCTTC.

The rearrangement links TRBV5-8 to TRBJ1-1; D is unresolved. Trimming took off 2 bases at V and 3 bases at J, with 11 bases between the two ends. Germline assignment: CDR1 SGHTS and CDR2 YDEGEE. This CDR3 is built from 14 residues. The CDR3 sequence: CASSLGGWDTEAFF. Written as DNA, the CDR3 is TGTGCCAGCAGCTTAGGCGGGTGGGACACTGAAGCTTTCTTT.

V is TRBV5-1 and J is TRBJ2-2; D remains unclear. From germline, CDR1 is SGHRS and CDR2 YFSETQ. CDR3 length: 13 amino acids. Trimming removed 4 bases at V and 6 bases at J, with 10 bases between. The CDR3 DNA is TGCGCCAGCAGCATAAGGAGTGCCGGGGAGCTGTTTTTT. Translation gives CASSIRSAGELFF.

This clone was counted once. The chain employs TRBV4-2 and TRBJ2-5; TRBD2 aligns across 9 bases. After removal of 0 bases from V and 4 bases from J, the junction contained 15 bases not matched to a gene. The CDR3 is 19 residues long. Looked up from germline, CDR1 is LGHNA and CDR2 is YNFKEQ. DNA for the CDR3: TGTGCCAGCAGCCAAGATAGTGTAAGGGCGGGAGGGCGCGGAGAGACCCAGTACTTC. It encodes CASSQDSVRAGGRGETQYF.

The chain links TRBV30 to TRBJ2-7; D uncertain. The germline V and J ends were trimmed by 3 bases and 6 bases, with 21 bases remaining between them. The CDR3 spans 15 residues. Looked up from germline, CDR1 is GTSNPN and CDR2 is SVGIG (reference sequence). CDR3 residues: CAWSQSGRRAAEQYF. In DNA form, the CDR3 reads TGTGCCTGGAGCCAATCGGGCCGCCGGGCCGCCGAGCAGTACTTC.

The chain carries TRBV5-6 and TRBJ2-5, with D perhaps matching TRBD1 (7 bases). Trimming cost V 5 bases and J 3 bases, with 11 bases left between them. The CDR3 runs to 13 residues. CDR1 and CDR2 from the germline V gene are SGHDT and YYEEEE. The CDR3 nucleotides are TGTGCCAGCAGGGAGGGGACAGAAGAGACCCAGTACTTC. Its protein product is CASREGTEETQYF.

The J gene is TRBJ2-4, the V gene TRBV19; 10 bases match TRBD2. The CDR3 totals 19 residues. The trim removed 4 bases at V and 0 bases at J, leaving 12 bases unmatched. Germline values: CDR1 LNHDA, CDR2 SQIVND (reference sequence). The CDR3 bases are TGTGCCAGTAGTAGCCTCCTAGCGGGGGCCGCCTTAGCCAAAAACATTCAGTACTTC. This gives the protein CASSSLLAGAALAKNIQYF.

The chain joins TRBV19 to TRBJ2-3; no clear D. The CDR3 has 15 residues. Germline V gives CDR1 LNHDA, CDR2 SQIVND (reference sequence). Trimming took 4 bases from V and 0 from J, leaving 11 bases between them. The CDR3 loop reads CASSNSGFSTDTQYF. The CDR3 nucleotides read TGTGCCAGTAGTAATTCTGGATTTAGCACAGATACGCAGTATTTT.

The CDR3 nucleotides are TGCAGCGTGCTACCCGGGACAGGGGGAAAGGAGCAGTACTTC. This codes for CSVLPGTGGKEQYF. V and J are TRBV29-1 and TRBJ2-7, with TRBD1 matching over 11 bases. V was clipped by 6 bases and J by 7 bases; unmatched bases: 11. The CDR3 totals 14 residues. The germline CDR1 and CDR2 sequences are SQVTM and ANQGSEA.

In nucleotides, the CDR3 is TGTGCCATCAGTGAGTCGGGTGGGGGCAATGAACAGCCCCAGCATTTT. As protein: CAISESGGGNEQPQHF. V gene TRBV10-3 combines with J gene TRBJ1-5; TRBD1 is a possible D gene (6 bases). Looked up from germline, CDR1 is ENHRY and CDR2 is SYGVKD. V dropped 0 bases and J dropped 7 bases, with 16 bases sitting between them. This CDR3 comprises 16 residues.

The chain is built from TRBV5-1 and TRBJ2-3; no definite D call. The CDR3 is 12 residues long. V was trimmed by 4 bases and J by 3 bases, leaving 6 bases between them. In germline, CDR1 is SGHRS, CDR2 YFSETQ. The CDR3 DNA is TGCGCCAGCAGCCAAGAGACAGATACGCAGTATTTT. It translates to CASSQETDTQYF.

This chain links TRBV19 with TRBJ1-4; 9 positions agree with TRBD1. V lost 6 bases and J lost 0; bases outside the gene matches: 2. Per germline, CDR1 LNHDA and CDR2 SQIVND (reference sequence). The CDR3 is 15 amino acids. The CDR3 DNA follows: TGTGCCAGTAGAGACAGGGGGACAACTAATGAAAAACTGTTTTTT. This encodes CASRDRGTTNEKLFF.

J is TRBJ2-5 and V is TRBV29-1; unclear D gene. CDR1 SQVTM and CDR2 ANQGSEA come from the germline V gene. The CDR3 is made up of 14 amino acids. Between the trimmed V and J ends, which lost 6 bases and 5 bases, there was a span of 19 bases. The DNA of the CDR3 is TGCAGCGTCGTACCGGGCCATAGTTTGGAGACCCAGTACTTC. Translated: CSVVPGHSLETQYF.

CDR3 residues: CASSVDRGPEKLFF. CDR3 sequence (DNA): TGTGCCAGCAGCGTCGACAGGGGGCCCGAAAAACTGTTTTTT. The chain combines TRBV5-4 with TRBJ1-4; 10 nucleotides align to TRBD1. After removal of 4 bases from V and 8 bases from J, the junction contained 5 bases not matched to a gene. This CDR3 has 14 residues. Germline CDR1 SGHNT, CDR2 YYREEE (reference sequence).

The CDR3 sequence is CASSLATGSYNSPLHF. CDR3 DNA: TGCGCCAGCAGCTTGGCCACGGGGTCCTATAATTCACCCCTCCACTTT. The chain is built from TRBV5-1 and TRBJ1-6; D is unresolved. Trimming removed 0 bases from V and 1 base from J, with 8 bases in between. CDR1 is SGHRS and CDR2 is YFSETQ in the germline V gene. This CDR3 is built from 16 residues.

This chain connects TRBV27 to TRBJ1-5; possibly TRBD1 for D (6 bases). This CDR3 has 13 residues. The germline gives CDR1 MNHEY, CDR2 SMNVEV (reference sequence). Trimming cost V 3 bases and J 4 bases, with 7 bases left between them. CDR3 DNA: TGTGCCAGCAGTTTGAGGGGGAATCAGCCCCAGCATTTT. It yields the protein CASSLRGNQPQHF.

This chain joins TRBV15 and TRBJ1-1; D is unclear. CDR3 length: 14 amino acids. Between the trimmed V and J ends, which lost 1 base and 5 bases, there was a span of 11 bases. Germline values: CDR1 LNHNV, CDR2 YYDKDF (reference sequence). The CDR3 loop is CATSRVEEETEAFF. CDR3 coding DNA: TGTGCCACCAGCAGAGTCGAAGAGGAGACTGAAGCTTTCTTT.

This clone was observed a single time. The chain joins TRBV7-9 to TRBJ2-7; D is ambiguous. The CDR3 is 14 residues long. The ends were cut back, 2 bases at V and 6 bases at J, with 14 bases in the middle. Germline V gene sequence: CDR1 SEHNR, CDR2 FQNEAQ (reference sequence). CDR3 sequence: CASSLIPLSGEQYF. CDR3 sequence (DNA): TGTGCCAGCAGCTTAATTCCCCTGAGTGGCGAGCAGTACTTC.